The clone carrying this TCR beta chain was seen a handful of times. No antigen is known for it. The CDR3 contains 17 residues. CDR1 and CDR2 from the germline V gene are LGHNA and YNFKEQ. The ends lost 4 bases at V and 1 base at J; junction bases unmatched: 6. This specimen comes from a study of beta chain features in type 1 diabetes. Expressed TCRB transcripts were sequenced, since all the RNA that had been isolated was reverse transcribed. Produced via immunoSEQ multiplex PCR; TCRdb's table is partial and in-frame only. The data contain roughly 100,000 clones, 25% to 35% of them singletons. Sorting of CD4+ naive, central memory, regulatory and stem cell-like memory cells was performed via CD45RO/CCR7/CD25/CD127/CD95/CD27. Study observations and caveats: Shorter TCRB CDR3s, moderately but significantly so, were found in Type 1 diabetes patients in all four CD4+ subsets. Reads derived from cDNA could over-represent cells showing high TCR expression.

Sequenced material: central memory CD4+ T cells from blood. This clonotype was sampled from a woman younger than 30 with type 1 diabetes. The chain links TRBV4-2 to TRBJ2-6; 8 nucleotides line up with TRBD1. CDR3 residues: CASSPLDRGSGANVLTF. In nucleotides, the CDR3 is TGTGCCAGCAGCCCCCTCGACAGGGGTTCTGGGGCCAACGTCCTGACTTTC.